Listed below are T cell receptor beta chains from one sample, sequenced in a study of blood T cell repertoires in COVID-19. Measured with immunoSEQ multiplex PCR; TCRdb has only the in-frame clones, and not every one. The sample yields about 300,000 clones, approximately 86% seen once. Sequences were obtained from peripheral blood. The receptors shown here come from a man between 70 and 80 years old with acute or convalescent COVID-19. CDR3s leave out the opening cysteine and the closing phenylalanine or tryptophan. D genes are given only for firm matches.

length	V	J	D	CDR3
12	TRBV9	TRBJ1-5	.	ASSRGGARQPQH
12	TRBV14	TRBJ1-6	.	ASSQNFGGSPLH
12	TRBV29-1	TRBJ1-5	.	SVVVGSHNQPQH
12	TRBV27	TRBJ2-7	TRBD2	ASYLAGATYEQY
13	TRBV18	TRBJ2-3	TRBD1	ASSAGTGGTDTQY
10	TRBV7-2	TRBJ2-3	.	ASRAGPHTQY
9	TRBV10-1	TRBJ1-5	.	ARGEVQPQH
13	TRBV7-8	TRBJ2-1	TRBD2	ASSLRRGGYNEQF
15	TRBV4-3	TRBJ1-3	.	ASSQGGGASGGNTIY
11	TRBV5-1	TRBJ2-5	.	ASSLGLRETQY
12	TRBV28	TRBJ2-3	TRBD2	ASSTGEGTDTQY
14	TRBV4-3	TRBJ2-5	.	ASSQVGAYPPGAQY
18	TRBV19	TRBJ2-2	TRBD2	ASSMRSGGAILIRTGELF
12	TRBV19	TRBJ1-4	.	ASSINRPGEKLF
12	TRBV4-2	TRBJ2-5	TRBD2	ASSPGLAGETQY
12	TRBV28	TRBJ1-2	.	ASSFGGENYGYT
14	TRBV5-6	TRBJ2-5	TRBD1	ASSSARGRGQETQY
11	TRBV19	TRBJ1-2	.	ASSIGGGYGYT
14	TRBV19	TRBJ2-5	TRBD2	ASSSARTSDGETQY
11	TRBV7-2	TRBJ2-5	TRBD2	ASSSSGSQTQY
13	TRBV28	TRBJ2-3	.	ASSKPGTSTDTQY
13	TRBV3-1/TRBV3-2	TRBJ1-5	.	ASSQRGGSNQPQH
13	TRBV9	TRBJ2-3	TRBD2	ASSVGGSFTDTQY
13	TRBV6-5	TRBJ2-5	.	ASSYAGQSLGTQY
15	TRBV9	TRBJ2-3	TRBD2	ASSVLAGGLGTDTQY
17	TRBV4-2	TRBJ2-5	TRBD2	ASSQQGTSGGFGQETQY
12	TRBV7-2	TRBJ1-1	.	ASSPLAGGTKAF
13	TRBV28	TRBJ1-4	TRBD1	ASSAGGSTNEKLF
13	TRBV28	TRBJ2-6	.	ASASPNSGANVLT
13	TRBV9	TRBJ2-2	TRBD1	ASSVGQANTGELF
14	TRBV3-1/TRBV3-2	TRBJ1-6	TRBD1	ASRPTGAGYNSPLH
12	TRBV5-6	TRBJ1-1	.	ASSFPGGGTEAF
13	TRBV6-2/TRBV6-3	TRBJ1-1	TRBD1	ASSYDDRGLKWWI
15	TRBV15	TRBJ1-1	TRBD1	ATSKALTNRGGTEAF
12	TRBV3-1/TRBV3-2	TRBJ2-1	TRBD2	ASSQAGGRNEQF
15	TRBV5-4	TRBJ1-6	TRBD1	ASSLGGGQGLNSPLH
14	TRBV18	TRBJ2-3	.	ASSPLDWARGDTQY